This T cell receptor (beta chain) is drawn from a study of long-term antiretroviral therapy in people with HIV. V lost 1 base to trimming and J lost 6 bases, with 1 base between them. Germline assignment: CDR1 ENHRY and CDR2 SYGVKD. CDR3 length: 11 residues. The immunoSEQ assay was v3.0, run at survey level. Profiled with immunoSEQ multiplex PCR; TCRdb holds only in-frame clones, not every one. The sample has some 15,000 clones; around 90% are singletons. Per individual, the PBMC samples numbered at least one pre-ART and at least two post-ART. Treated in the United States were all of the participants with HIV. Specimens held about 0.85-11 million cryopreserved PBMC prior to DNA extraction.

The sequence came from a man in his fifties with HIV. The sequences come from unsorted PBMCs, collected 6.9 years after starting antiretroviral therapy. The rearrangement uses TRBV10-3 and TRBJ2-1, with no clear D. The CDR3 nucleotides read TGTGCCATCAGTGAGTTCAATGAGCAGTTCTTC. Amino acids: CAISEFNEQFF.